The present T cell receptor beta chain was sequenced within a study of beta chain features in type 1 diabetes. Study-wide findings and caveats: Fewer junction insertions and more nucleotide deletions appeared in type 1 diabetes patients.

This CDR3 contains 11 residues. Germline CDR1 reads DFQATT; CDR2 reads SNEGSKA (reference sequence). Trimming shortened V by 3 bases and J by 3 bases, and 5 bases separated the two germline ends. As to this clone: What it binds is not known.

Reverse transcription of all isolated RNA meant that expressed TCRB transcripts were sequenced. Libraries were prepared by immunoSEQ multiplex PCR; TCRdb keeps only in-frame clonotypes and omits some of them. The table includes over 150,000 clones, approximately 8.1% detected once. Material for sequencing was central memory CD4+ T cells from blood. The chain is built from TRBV20-1 and TRBJ1-2; no clear D. The TCR was taken from a man between 18 and 35 years old in good health. CDR3 bases: TGCAGTGCTAGGGAGGACTATGGCTACACCTTC. Translation gives CSAREDYGYTF.